The next 14 T cell receptor beta chains were all read from a single sample in a study of shared clonotypes between healthy human individuals. Assay used: immunoSEQ multiplex PCR; TCRdb lists only in-frame clones, some missing. The sample holds some 660,000 clones, 73% seen once. Source material: memory CD4+ T cells sorted from blood. Specified subset: CD45RA-negative fraction. All receptors derive from a woman in her thirties in good health.

V gene TRBV5-1 combines with J gene TRBJ2-1; maybe TRBD2 (6 bases). This CDR3 region has 16 residues. Looked up from germline, CDR1 is SGHRS and CDR2 is YFSETQ. The V end was cut by 1 base, the J end by 3 bases, with 14 bases between. CDR3 DNA sequence: TGCGCCAGCAGCTTGCATGTGGGAGGAGGCTACAATGAGCAGTTCTTC. Translated, it gives CASSLHVGGGYNEQFF.

The chain employs TRBV9 and TRBJ1-1; D remains unclear. CDR1 and CDR2 (germline): SGDLS, YYNGEE. Trimming took off 4 bases at V and 0 bases at J, with 13 bases between the two ends. The CDR3 contains 15 residues. DNA for the CDR3: TGTGCCAGCAGCCCCCACTTCGGTTTGAACACTGAAGCTTTCTTT. As protein: CASSPHFGLNTEAFF.

V is TRBV4-1 and J is TRBJ2-1; D is unresolved. The germline V gene has CDR1 MGHRA and CDR2 YSYEKL. This CDR3 is 14 amino acids long. The V end was cut by 4 bases, the J end by 1 base, with 8 bases between. The CDR3 sequence is CASSRSQSYNEQFF. The CDR3 nucleotides are TGCGCCAGCAGCCGAAGCCAGTCCTACAATGAGCAGTTCTTC.

The chain carries TRBV10-3 and TRBJ1-1; D is undetermined. Trimming pared 6 bases from V and 1 base from J, leaving 15 bases between. Germline values: CDR1 ENHRY, CDR2 SYGVKD. The CDR3 covers 15 residues. The CDR3 here is CAISGKNRGNTEAFF. Here the CDR3 DNA reads TGTGCCATCAGCGGAAAAAATCGGGGGAACACTGAAGCTTTCTTT.

As to this clone: One end of the junction does not line up with germline, which may come from a read error. This rearrangement joins TRBV7-9 to TRBJ2-7; D is ambiguous. The CDR3 runs 13 residues. The germline CDR1 and CDR2 sequences are SEHNR and FQNEAQ (reference sequence). The CDR3: CASSIGPYAVLLF. CDR3 DNA sequence: TGTGCCAGCAGCATTGGGCCATACGCGGTCCTGCTTTTC.

The rearrangement links TRBV29-1 to TRBJ1-1; TRBD1 is a possible D gene (5 bases). The CDR3 covers 14 residues. Germline loops: CDR1 SQVTM, CDR2 ANQGSEA. The V end lost 4 bases, the J end lost 0 bases, and 12 bases lay between the germline ends. In DNA, the CDR3 is TGCAGCGTTGCACAGGACGGGATGAACACTGAAGCTTTCTTT. This sequence encodes CSVAQDGMNTEAFF.

The rearrangement joins TRBV5-1 to TRBJ2-7; no clear D gene. CDR3 length: 15 residues. Trimming took 0 bases from V and 0 from J, leaving 10 bases between them. The V gene's germline CDR1 is SGHRS and CDR2 YFSETQ. CDR3 sequence (DNA): TGCGCCAGCAGCTTGGACGGATCGAGCTCCTACGAGCAGTACTTC. Translating it yields CASSLDGSSSYEQYF.

This sequence joins TRBV15 and TRBJ1-5; 12 bases match TRBD1. V lost 3 bases to trimming and J lost 1 base; unmatched junction nucleotides: 1. This CDR3 region has 16 residues. The germline V gene encodes CDR1 LNHNV and CDR2 YYDKDF (reference sequence). The CDR3, as DNA: TGTGCCACCAGCAGGGGACAGGGGGCAAGCAATCAGCCCCAGCATTTT. Its protein product is CATSRGQGASNQPQHF.

This sequence joins TRBV28 and TRBJ2-7; 8 nucleotides match TRBD2. CDR3 length equals 15 residues. Germline CDR1 is MDHEN and CDR2 is SYDVKM. Trimming cost V 6 bases and J 1 base; bases outside gene matches: 8. CDR3 amino acids: CASRSVIAGSYEQYF. Written as DNA, the CDR3 is TGTGCCAGCAGATCGGTTATAGCGGGGTCCTACGAGCAGTACTTC.

About this clone itself: A far larger clone is one nucleotide away, so this likely arose from a read error. The chain joins TRBV11-2 to TRBJ2-1; 7 bases match TRBD1. CDR1 and CDR2 from the germline V gene are SGHAT and FQNNGV. This CDR3 has 13 amino acids. J gave up 4 bases and V 4 bases, and 1 base lay outside the gene matches. CDR3 nucleotide sequence: TGTGCCAGCAGCTCGGGACAGTACAATGAGCAGTTCTTC. Protein product: CASSSGQYNEQFF.

The chain couples TRBV5-4 to TRBJ2-7; 7 bases map to TRBD2. V was pared by 1 base and J by 6 bases, with 16 bases of the junction left unmatched. From germline, CDR1 is SGHNT and CDR2 YYREEE (reference sequence). There are 17 residues in the CDR3. CDR3 bases: TGTGCCAGCAGCTTGAGAACTAGCGCCCGAGCCCCACTCGAGCAGTACTTC. As protein: CASSLRTSARAPLEQYF.

This chain connects TRBV21-1 to TRBJ1-5. TRBV21-1 is a pseudogene. The CDR3 is 15 residues long. DNA for the CDR3: TGTGCCAGCAGCAAAGAGCGGGACAGCAATCAGCCCCAGCATTTT. Encoded protein: CASSKERDSNQPQHF.

In the case of this clone: Other DNA sequences in the same sample also yield this CDR3. This sequence joins TRBV6-1 and TRBJ1-2; D gene uncertain. Germline assignment: CDR1 MNHNS and CDR2 SASEGT. The length of the CDR3 is 13 residues. Trimming shortened V by 2 bases and J by 2 bases, and 6 bases separated the two germline ends. This chain's CDR3 is CASSERGNYGYTF. For the CDR3, the DNA is TGTGCCAGCAGTGAAAGAGGGAACTATGGCTACACCTTC.

The chain is built from TRBV28 and TRBJ1-5, with 8 bases identical to TRBD1. This CDR3 is built from 16 residues. Germline values: CDR1 MDHEN, CDR2 SYDVKM. Trimming at V came to 5 bases and at J to 3 bases, leaving 9 bases not matched to a gene. CDR3 DNA: TGTGCCAGCAGTATGACCAGGGGGCCCTACAATCAGCCCCAGCATTTT. This gives the protein CASSMTRGPYNQPQHF.